Here is one T cell receptor beta chain with its context. The sample originates from a study of blood T cell repertoires in COVID-19. The authors' processing: Reference gene primer amplification in the assay estimated nucleated cell counts. The repertoire was sequenced with immunoSEQ multiplex PCR; TCRdb's copy has only in-frame clones and lacks some. V and J calls plus clone size are reproduced from that table; the DNA served to infer D and trimming. The sample includes 310,000 or so clones, almost 90% of them seen just once. Cohort assignment relied on participant-reported clinical history. From germline, CDR1 is KGHSH and CDR2 LQKENI. V lost 3 bases, J lost 5 bases, and 2 bases stayed unmatched. This CDR3 spans 14 amino acids.

The sequenced sample consisted of PBMCs or T cells enriched from blood (not recorded which). The receptor was isolated from a woman aged 18-29 years with acute COVID-19. V is TRBV18 and J is TRBJ2-5; 11 nucleotides align to TRBD2. In DNA, the CDR3 is TGTGCCAGCTCACCTCCTAGCGGGAGGGAGACCCAGTACTTC. The encoded protein is CASSPPSGRETQYF.